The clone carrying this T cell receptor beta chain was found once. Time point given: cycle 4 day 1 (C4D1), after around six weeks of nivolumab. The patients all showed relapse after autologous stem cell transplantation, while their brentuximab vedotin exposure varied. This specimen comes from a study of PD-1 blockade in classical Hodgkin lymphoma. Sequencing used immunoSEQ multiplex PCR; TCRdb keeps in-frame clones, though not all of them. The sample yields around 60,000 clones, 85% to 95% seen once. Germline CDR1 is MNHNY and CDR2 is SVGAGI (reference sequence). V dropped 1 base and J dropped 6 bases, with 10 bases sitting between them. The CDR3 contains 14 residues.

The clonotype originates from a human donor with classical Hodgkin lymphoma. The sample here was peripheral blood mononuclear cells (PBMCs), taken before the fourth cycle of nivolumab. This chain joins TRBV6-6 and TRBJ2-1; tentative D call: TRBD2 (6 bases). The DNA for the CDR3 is TGTGCCAGCAGTTACTACGGGAGCGGCAATGAGCAGTTCTTC. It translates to CASSYYGSGNEQFF.